These 26 T cell receptor beta chains came from one sample sequenced in a study of technical replicates of blood from several donors. Sequencing was performed with immunoSEQ multiplex PCR; in TCRdb, only in-frame clones are kept and a portion is missing. The table lists 40,000 to 60,000 clones, 90% to 95% of them singletons, with 3% to 4% in the top ten. Sequenced: PBMCs. Source of these receptors: a human donor in good health. Some clones in this sample may be carry-over from other donors' samples.

The rearrangement links TRBV5-6 to TRBJ2-1; TRBD1 aligns across 9 bases. CDR1 and CDR2 from the germline V gene are SGHDT and YYEEEE. The CDR3 is 13 residues long. The V segment lost 3 bases and the J segment 12 bases; nucleotides outside the gene matches: 7. The CDR3 spells CASSWDLGQGQFF. CDR3 coding DNA: TGTGCCAGCAGCTGGGATCTGGGACAGGGGCAGTTCTTC.

This rearrangement joins TRBV18 to TRBJ1-5, with 7 bases aligning to TRBD1. CDR1 is KGHSH and CDR2 is LQKENI in the germline V gene. Germline trimming cut 2 bases from V and 4 bases from J; bases unmatched to any gene: 5. CDR3 length: 15 residues. The CDR3 coding sequence is TGTGCCAGCTCACCAATCGGGACAGCTAATCAGCCCCAGCATTTT. Translation gives CASSPIGTANQPQHF. Supplemented by reference TRBV18 and TRBJ1-5, the full variable domain reads NAGVMQNPRHLVRRRGQEARLRCSPMKGHSHVYWYRQLPEEGLKFMVYLQKENIIDESGMPKERFSAEFPKEGPSILRIQQVVRGDSAAYFCASSPIGTANQPQHFGDGTRLSIL.

The rearrangement links TRBV27 to TRBJ2-7; the match to TRBD1 covers 8 bases. The CDR3 runs to 15 residues. The germline CDR1 and CDR2 sequences are MNHEY and SMNVEV (reference sequence). V gave up 5 bases and J gave up 6 bases; unmatched junction bases: 12. CDR3 sequence: CASSPHLRGPGEQYF. CDR3 nucleotides: TGTGCCAGCAGTCCACACCTCAGGGGGCCGGGCGAGCAGTACTTC.

This clone has more than one count but fewer than ten. This chain connects TRBV7-2 to TRBJ2-7, with 11 bases lining up with TRBD1. Germline values: CDR1 SGHTA, CDR2 FQGNSA. The length of the CDR3 is 16 residues. V dropped 3 bases and J dropped 3; count of bases not matched to a gene: 7. CDR3 in DNA: TGTGCCAGCAGCTTTGCCGGGACAGGGGGTTTCTACGAGCAGTACTTC. It is translated as CASSFAGTGGFYEQYF. The full variable domain, rest sourced from reference TRBV7-2 and TRBJ2-7, is GAGVSQSPSNKVTEKGKDVELRCDPISGHTALYWYRQSLGQGLEFLIYFQGNSAPDKSGLPSDRFSAERTGGSVSTLTIQRTQQEDSAVYLCASSFAGTGGFYEQYFGPGTRLTVT.

The chain carries TRBV12-2 and TRBJ1-4. TRBV12-2 is deemed a pseudogene. The length of the CDR3 is 15 residues. The CDR3 loop reads CASRPALRFGEKLFF. The CDR3, as DNA: TGTGCAAGTCGCCCGGCGTTGAGGTTCGGTGAAAAACTGTTTTTT.

This chain links TRBV7-3 with TRBJ2-5, with 9 bases that match TRBD2. The CDR3 covers 15 residues. V trimming: 2 bases; J trimming: 1 base; junction bases outside the gene matches: 2. Germline lookup yields CDR1 SGHTA and CDR2 FQGTGA. CDR3 DNA sequence: TGTGCCAGCAGCTTACGACTAGCGGTCCAAGAGACCCAGTACTTC. This encodes CASSLRLAVQETQYF.

The rearrangement links TRBV7-9 to TRBJ1-1; D ambiguous. Per the germline V gene, CDR1 is SEHNR and CDR2 is FQNEAQ (reference sequence). With 2 bases removed from V and 7 bases from J, the gap between germline ends came to 8 bases. This CDR3 contains 12 residues. The CDR3, as DNA: TGTGCCAGCAGCTTATACGGTGATGAAGCTTTCTTT. As protein: CASSLYGDEAFF.

The chain employs TRBV7-6 and TRBJ2-1, with a possible D match to TRBD2 (6 bases). CDR1 is SGHVS and CDR2 is FNYEAQ in the germline V gene. The CDR3 loop spans 14 amino acids. The ends were cut back, 1 base at V and 8 bases at J, with 12 bases in the middle. The CDR3 DNA sequence: TGTGCCAGCAGCTTAGTGGCCGCGGGGCATGAGCAGTTCTTC. Its translation: CASSLVAAGHEQFF.

This sequence joins TRBV7-9 and TRBJ2-7; D not resolved. The germline gives CDR1 SEHNR, CDR2 FQNEAQ (reference sequence). The germline V and J ends were trimmed by 5 bases and 4 bases, with 9 bases remaining between them. The CDR3 totals 12 residues. CDR3 amino acids: CASSEDTYEQYF. CDR3 bases: TGTGCCAGCAGCGAAGATACATACGAGCAGTACTTC.

The rearrangement joins TRBV10-3 to TRBJ1-3; D is ambiguous. This CDR3 has 14 amino acids. The germline V and J ends were trimmed by 10 bases and 1 base, with 14 bases remaining between them. Germline loops: CDR1 ENHRY, CDR2 SYGVKD. For the CDR3, the DNA is TGTGCCACCAGACCCGGTTTTTCTGGAAACACCATATATTTT. This gives the protein CATRPGFSGNTIYF.

The V call is TRBV7-3, the J call TRBJ2-7; a weak D match, TRBD2 (5 bases). The V gene's germline CDR1 is SGHTA and CDR2 FQGTGA. Trimming cost V 3 bases and J 0 bases, with 6 bases left between them. This CDR3 has 13 amino acids. CDR3 sequence (DNA): TGTGCCAGCAGCTTCGGGAACTCCTACGAGCAGTACTTC. Protein: CASSFGNSYEQYF.

The chain is built from TRBV5-6 and TRBJ2-1, with D possibly TRBD1 on 6 matching bases. The CDR3 extends over 15 amino acids. Between the trimmed V and J ends, which lost 4 bases and 0 bases, there was a span of 11 bases. CDR1 is SGHDT and CDR2 is YYEEEE in the germline V gene. The CDR3 sequence is CASSPRDTSYNEQFF. As DNA, the CDR3 is TGTGCCAGCAGCCCCCGGGACACCTCCTACAATGAGCAGTTCTTC.

V and J are TRBV4-1 and TRBJ2-2; tentatively, D is TRBD2 (6 bases). The germline V gene has CDR1 MGHRA and CDR2 YSYEKL. The CDR3 spans 15 residues. Trimming stripped 1 base from V and 6 bases from J, with 12 bases between. The CDR3 spells CASSQGGLYPGELFF. Here the CDR3 DNA reads TGCGCCAGCAGCCAAGGGGGACTTTACCCCGGGGAGCTGTTTTTT.

The count of this clone is one. CDR3 sequence (DNA): TGTGCCAGCAACACCAGGGGGAACACTGAAGCTTTCTTT. Its translation is CASNTRGNTEAFF. The V and J genes are TRBV7-9 and TRBJ1-1, with a possible D match to TRBD1 (6 bases). Trimming shortened V by 7 bases and J by 1 base, and 10 bases separated the two germline ends. The CDR3 spans 13 residues. Per the germline V gene, CDR1 is SEHNR and CDR2 is FQNEAQ (reference sequence).

The V gene is TRBV6-5, the J gene TRBJ2-7, with 11 bases lining up with TRBD1. V shed 6 bases, J shed 5 bases, and the junction held 0 bases outside the gene matches. Germline CDR1 is MNHEY and CDR2 is SVGAGI. This CDR3 comprises 12 residues. This CDR3 reads CASRGQGDEQYF. CDR3 nucleotides: TGTGCCAGCAGGGGACAGGGGGACGAGCAGTACTTC.

J is TRBJ2-1 and V is TRBV10-3, with 11 bases that match TRBD2. From germline, CDR1 is ENHRY and CDR2 SYGVKD. The CDR3 has 17 residues. V was clipped by 0 bases and J by 5 bases; unmatched bases: 6. In nucleotides, the CDR3 is TGTGCCATCAGTGAGTCCTTCGGACTAGCGGGTAACAATGAGCAGTTCTTC. As protein: CAISESFGLAGNNEQFF.

V and J are TRBV19 and TRBJ2-7, with D perhaps TRBD2 (5 bases). Germline-derived CDR1 and CDR2 are LNHDA and SQIVND (reference sequence). This CDR3 comprises 14 residues. V was shortened by 6 bases and J by 2 bases, with 14 bases between the two germline ends. The CDR3 coding sequence is TGTGCCAGTAGCGAACAGCGCGGGCCCTACGAGCAGTACTTC. It is translated as CASSEQRGPYEQYF.

The genes are TRBV7-3 and TRBJ2-1, with 7 bases matching TRBD2. V gave up 2 bases and J gave up 12 bases; unmatched junction bases: 16. This CDR3 has 16 residues. CDR1 and CDR2 from the germline V gene are SGHTA and FQGTGA. The DNA of the CDR3 is TGTGCCAGCAGCTTACAACCAGCGGGGACCCAATCAGTGCAGTTCTTC. As protein: CASSLQPAGTQSVQFF.

This CDR3 is CASSQTGTTYSPLHF. CDR3 DNA sequence: TGCGCCAGCAGCCAAACCGGGACAACCTATTCACCCCTCCACTTT. The chain has TRBV4-3 and TRBJ1-6; perhaps TRBD1 as D (6 bases). The CDR3 runs to 15 residues. CDR1 is LGHNA and CDR2 is YSLEER in the germline V gene. The V end lost 2 bases, the J end lost 8 bases, and 13 bases lay between the germline ends.

Judged by abundance, this clone is medium-sized (0.01 to 0.1%). CDR3 amino acids: CASSDLAGTNTGELFF. The CDR3 region has the DNA TGTGCCAGCAGTGACTTAGCGGGTACGAACACCGGGGAGCTGTTTTTT. The chain carries TRBV6-4 and TRBJ2-2; 7 positions agree with TRBD2. The CDR3 spans 16 residues. Germline CDR1 is MRHNA and CDR2 is SNTAGT. V lost 1 base to trimming and J lost 0 bases; unmatched junction nucleotides: 2.

This chain links TRBV5-1 with TRBJ2-2; D is possibly TRBD1 (5 bases). Germline lookup yields CDR1 SGHRS and CDR2 YFSETQ. V was trimmed by 0 bases and J by 1 base, leaving 7 bases between them. The CDR3 loop spans 15 amino acids. The CDR3 bases are TGCGCCAGCAGCTTGGTCAGGGTGAACACCGGGGAGCTGTTTTTT. Amino acid sequence: CASSLVRVNTGELFF.

The chain has TRBV28 and TRBJ2-3; D might be TRBD2 (6 bases). The CDR3 contains 16 residues. The germline V and J ends were trimmed by 2 bases and 0 bases, with 12 bases remaining between them. The germline gives CDR1 MDHEN, CDR2 SYDVKM. This chain's CDR3 is CASSLLTSSSTDTQYF. The CDR3 DNA sequence: TGTGCCAGCAGTTTACTAACTAGCTCTAGCACAGATACGCAGTATTTT.

This chain connects TRBV6-5 to TRBJ1-1; TRBD1 might be the D (5 bases). This CDR3 comprises 15 residues. Germline V gene sequence: CDR1 MNHEY, CDR2 SVGAGI. The V and J ends lost 0 bases and 2 bases respectively, with 10 bases between them. The CDR3 nucleotides read TGTGCCAGCAGTTACTCTGGCAGGGCAAACACTGAAGCTTTCTTT. Protein sequence: CASSYSGRANTEAFF.

The genes are TRBV10-3 and TRBJ1-2; D is possibly TRBD1 (6 bases). V was shortened by 5 bases and J by 4 bases, with 11 bases between the two germline ends. The CDR3 has 13 amino acids. CDR1 is ENHRY, CDR2 SYGVKD, per germline. The chain's CDR3 is CAISIQGGYGYTF. As DNA, the CDR3 is TGTGCCATCAGTATACAGGGTGGCTATGGCTACACCTTC.

The V call is TRBV4-2, the J call TRBJ2-1, with 9 nucleotides matching TRBD2. V lost 2 bases and J lost 3; bases outside the gene matches: 11. Germline CDR1 is LGHNA and CDR2 is YNFKEQ. The CDR3 totals 18 residues. CDR3: CASSQTPTGLANYNEQFF. The CDR3 DNA reads TGTGCCAGCAGCCAAACCCCGACGGGACTAGCTAACTACAATGAGCAGTTCTTC.

This chain links TRBV7-7 with TRBJ2-1, with D tentatively TRBD2 (6 bases). Between the trimmed V and J ends, which lost 5 bases and 9 bases, there was a span of 17 bases. From germline, CDR1 is SSHAT and CDR2 FNYEAQ (reference sequence). The length of the CDR3 is 14 residues. CDR3 sequence: CASSASGGPSEQFF. DNA of the CDR3: TGTGCCAGCAGCGCCAGCGGAGGGCCCAGTGAGCAGTTCTTC.